The sequence of this T cell receptor (beta chain) was determined in a study of cytomegalovirus exposure and HLA in healthy donors (dated by TCRdb to the late 2010s). Regarding the study in general: The 650 to 750 repertoires of the first cohort and the 95 to 150 validation repertoires were produced on the same platform, according to a later analysis. High-throughput TCR immunosequencing, statistical association of individual TCRs with disease status, and machine learning were combined to predict cytomegalovirus infection status. A separate validation cohort of 100 to 150 different subjects was used in addition to the roughly 720-subject first cohort. The study aimed to test whether cataloging public T cell receptors could reveal signatures of past pathogen exposure.

The method was the immunoSEQ multiplex PCR assay. The authors' pipeline ran thus. To diagnose cytomegalovirus status from the catalog of TCR beta chain sequences, a statistical classification framework was built. TCRdb carries this immuneACCESS record with in-frame sequences only. Its versions omit some clonotypes, under half of them owing to an unresolved V gene in the studies checked, with the rest unexplained. The DNA gave D and trimming, while V, J and clone size come from that table. This sample comprises 65,000 or so clones, 85% to 95% of them detected only once. Clones ranked in the top ten supply about 4.5% of the sample. The donors belonged to the validation cohort of 120 subjects, which was separate from the approximately 660-subject first cohort. With respect to this clone: There is no known antigen for this receptor. No clone much larger than this one lies a single base away; base qualities are absent.

CDR1 and CDR2 were assigned from the germline V gene as KGHSH and LQKENI. Relative to germline, V is missing 1 base and J is missing 2 bases, with 11 bases of the junction outside any gene match. The CDR3 spans 18 residues, from the cysteine through the phenylalanine. Only CDR3 DNA remains: 54 bases, in frame from the first base. Points the paper makes about the study in general: In both the original and validation cohorts, the classifier was reported to diagnose cytomegalovirus status with high specificity and sensitivity. A later analysis found that TCRs clustered in the first cohort also tended to co-occur in the roughly 120 validation repertoires, with about 94% of cluster scores above 0. A total of fewer than 200 TCR beta chains were listed by the study as associated with cytomegalovirus. The authors suggested that the approach could potentially be extended to other disease states and immunological phenotypes. A few of the identified cytomegalovirus-associated TCR beta chains were confirmed in vitro to be specific for cytomegalovirus antigens. Most TCR sequences were seen in very few donors, while some public TCRs were found in many individuals. All 120 or so repertoires were used to score co-occurrence in the validation cohort in a later analysis, because that analysis had no HLA typing for the cohort.

Sample: PBMCs. The sequence links TRBV18 to TRBJ1-2; the junction holds 9 bases that match TRBD1. This TCR was sampled from a man younger than 30 in good health and CMV-seropositive. CDR3 loop: CASSPQGQGGQLNYGYTF. The DNA is as follows: TGTGCCAGCTCACCACAGGGACAGGGTGGACAATTGAACTATGGCTACACCTTC.